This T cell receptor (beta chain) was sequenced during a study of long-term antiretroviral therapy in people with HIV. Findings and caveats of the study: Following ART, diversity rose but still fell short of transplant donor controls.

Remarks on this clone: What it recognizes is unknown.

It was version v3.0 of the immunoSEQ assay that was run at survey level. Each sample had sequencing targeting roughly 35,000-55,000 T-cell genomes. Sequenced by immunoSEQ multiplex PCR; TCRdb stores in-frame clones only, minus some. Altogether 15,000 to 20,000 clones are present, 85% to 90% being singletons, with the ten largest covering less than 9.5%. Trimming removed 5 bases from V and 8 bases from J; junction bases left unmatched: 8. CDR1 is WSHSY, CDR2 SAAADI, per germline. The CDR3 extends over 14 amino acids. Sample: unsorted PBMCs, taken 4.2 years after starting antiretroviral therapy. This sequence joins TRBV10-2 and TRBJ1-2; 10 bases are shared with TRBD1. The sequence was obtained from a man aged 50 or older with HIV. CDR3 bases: TGCGCCAGCAGTCCCAGACAGGGGGCGGGAGGCTACACCTTC. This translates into CASSPRQGAGGYTF.